This T cell receptor (beta chain) was obtained from a study of CD8 T cells in ankylosing spondylitis. TCRdb ran MiXCR on the 5' RACE reads and lists one entry per CDR3 protein. The sample lists approximately 180,000 distinct CDR3 sequences, about 20% occurring once. This clonotype was observed many times. The germline CDR1 and CDR2 sequences are SGHVS and FNYEAQ. The CDR3 is made up of 15 amino acids. V was clipped by 6 bases and J by 5 bases, with 18 bases between them. Input material: blood, either unsorted or a sorted T cell fraction (not recorded which). The clonotype comes from a male donor between 5 and 35 years old with ankylosing spondylitis or in good health (not recorded which). V usage is TRBV7-6 and J usage is TRBJ2-3; D is possibly TRBD1 or TRBD2 (5 bases each). The CDR3 region has the DNA TGTGCCAGCAGTCGGCTGGGGGTATTGGGAGATACGCAGTATTTT. Protein sequence: CASSRLGVLGDTQYF.